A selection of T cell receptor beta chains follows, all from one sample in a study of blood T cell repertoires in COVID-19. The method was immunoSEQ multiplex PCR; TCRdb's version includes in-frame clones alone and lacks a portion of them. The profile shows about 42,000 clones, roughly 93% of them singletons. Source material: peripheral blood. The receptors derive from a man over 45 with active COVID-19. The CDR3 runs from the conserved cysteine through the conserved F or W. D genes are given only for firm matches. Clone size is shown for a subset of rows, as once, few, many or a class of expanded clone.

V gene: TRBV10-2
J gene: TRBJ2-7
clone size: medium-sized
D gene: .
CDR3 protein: CASRRDFDTYEQYF
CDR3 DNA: TGCGCCAGCCGTCGGGACTTTGATACCTACGAGCAGTACTTC

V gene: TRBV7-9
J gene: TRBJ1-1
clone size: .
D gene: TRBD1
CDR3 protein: CASSSDRLVMNTEAFF
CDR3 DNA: TGTGCCAGCAGCTCGGACAGGCTAGTCATGAACACTGAAGCTTTCTTT

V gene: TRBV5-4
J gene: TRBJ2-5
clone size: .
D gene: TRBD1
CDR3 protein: CASSLRGTEETQYF
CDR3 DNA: TGTGCCAGCAGCTTGCGTGGGACAGAAGAGACCCAGTACTTC

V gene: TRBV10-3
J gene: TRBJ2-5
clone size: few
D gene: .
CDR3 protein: CATSTTGVEETQYF
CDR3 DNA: TGTGCCACCTCAACGACAGGTGTGGAAGAGACCCAGTACTTC

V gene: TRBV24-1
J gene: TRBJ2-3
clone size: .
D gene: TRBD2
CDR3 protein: CATSDFASGRTDTQYF
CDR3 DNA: TGTGCCACCAGTGATTTTGCTAGCGGGAGAACAGATACGCAGTATTTT

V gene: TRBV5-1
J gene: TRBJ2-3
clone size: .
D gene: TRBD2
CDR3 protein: CASSLVTSGTDTQYF
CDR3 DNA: TGCGCCAGCAGCTTGGTGACTAGCGGCACAGATACGCAGTATTTT

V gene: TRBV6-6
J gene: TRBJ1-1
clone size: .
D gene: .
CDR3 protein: CASSRSGDGEAFF
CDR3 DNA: TGTGCCAGCAGCCGATCAGGCGACGGGGAAGCTTTCTTT

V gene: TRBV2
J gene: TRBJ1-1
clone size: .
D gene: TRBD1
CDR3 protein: CASTGRKQGRTEAFF
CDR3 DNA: TGTGCCAGCACTGGACGGAAACAGGGGAGGACTGAAGCTTTCTTT

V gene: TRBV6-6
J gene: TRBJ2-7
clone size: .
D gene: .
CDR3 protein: CASSYGTSYEQYF
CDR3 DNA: TGTGCCAGCAGTTACGGGACTTCCTACGAGCAGTACTTC

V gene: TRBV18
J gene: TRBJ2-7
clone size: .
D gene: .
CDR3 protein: CASSPGGYEQYF
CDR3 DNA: TGTGCCAGCTCACCGGGGGGCTACGAGCAGTACTTC

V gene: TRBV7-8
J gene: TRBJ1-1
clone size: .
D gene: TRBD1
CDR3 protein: CASSSGGTGITEAFF
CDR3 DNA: TGTGCCAGCAGCTCTGGCGGGACAGGGATCACTGAAGCTTTCTTT

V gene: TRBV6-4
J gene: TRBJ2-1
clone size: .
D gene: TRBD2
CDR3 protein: CASSTSATTHYNEQFF
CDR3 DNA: TGTGCCAGCAGTACTAGCGCAACCACACATTACAATGAGCAGTTCTTC

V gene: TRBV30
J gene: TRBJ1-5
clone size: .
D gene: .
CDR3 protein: CAWGTGGSYSNQPQHF
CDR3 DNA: TGTGCCTGGGGTACCGGGGGTAGTTACAGCAATCAGCCCCAGCATTTT

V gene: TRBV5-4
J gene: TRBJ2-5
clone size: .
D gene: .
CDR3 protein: CASSLGGVRAETQYF
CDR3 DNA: TGTGCCAGCAGCTTGGGGGGGGTGCGGGCAGAGACCCAGTACTTC

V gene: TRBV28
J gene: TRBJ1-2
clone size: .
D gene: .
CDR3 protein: CASSQTNYGYTF
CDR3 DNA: TGTGCCAGCAGCCAGACTAACTATGGCTACACCTTC

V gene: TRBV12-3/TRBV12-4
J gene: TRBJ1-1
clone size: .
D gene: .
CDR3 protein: CASSLQWRTEAFF
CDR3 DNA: TGTGCCAGCAGTTTACAGTGGCGGACTGAAGCTTTCTTT

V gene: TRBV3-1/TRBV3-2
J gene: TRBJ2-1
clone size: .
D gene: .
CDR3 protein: CASSQGTLAGNEQFF
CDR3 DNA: TGTGCCAGCAGCCAAGGAACACTAGCAGGTAATGAGCAGTTCTTC

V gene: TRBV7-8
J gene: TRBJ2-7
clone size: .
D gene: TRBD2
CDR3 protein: CASSLAGGPPRQYF
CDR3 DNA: TGTGCCAGCAGCCTAGCGGGAGGCCCTCCCCGGCAGTACTTC

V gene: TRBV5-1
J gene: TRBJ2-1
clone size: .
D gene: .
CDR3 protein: CASRRDSPYNEQFF
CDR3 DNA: TGCGCCAGCAGAAGGGACTCCCCCTACAATGAGCAGTTCTTC

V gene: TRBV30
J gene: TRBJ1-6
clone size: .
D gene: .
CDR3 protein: CAWSVQSSYNSPLHF
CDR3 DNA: TGTGCCTGGAGTGTACAAAGCTCCTATAATTCACCCCTCCACTTT

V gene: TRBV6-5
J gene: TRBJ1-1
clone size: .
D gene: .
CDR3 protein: CASQRGQPNTEAFF
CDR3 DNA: TGTGCCAGCCAAAGGGGACAACCGAACACTGAAGCTTTCTTT

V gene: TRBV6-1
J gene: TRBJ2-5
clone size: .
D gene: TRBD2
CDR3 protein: CASSARLAGGSWETQYF
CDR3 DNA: TGTGCCAGCAGTGCACGACTAGCGGGAGGTTCGTGGGAGACCCAGTACTTC

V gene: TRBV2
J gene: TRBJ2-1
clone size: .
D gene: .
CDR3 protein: CASSPYNEQFF
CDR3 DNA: TGTGCCAGCAGTCCGTACAATGAGCAGTTCTTC

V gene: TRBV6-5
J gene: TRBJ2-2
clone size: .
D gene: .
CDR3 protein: CASGVRGVRAGELFF
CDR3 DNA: TGTGCCTCGGGGGTGCGCGGCGTTAGGGCCGGGGAGCTGTTTTTT

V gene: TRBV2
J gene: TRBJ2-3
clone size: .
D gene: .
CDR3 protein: CASSSGPSTDTQYF
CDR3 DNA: TGTGCCAGCTCCAGCGGGCCTAGCACAGATACGCAGTATTTT

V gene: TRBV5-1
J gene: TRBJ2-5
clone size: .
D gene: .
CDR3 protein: CASSLAQGPKQETQYF
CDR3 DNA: TGCGCCAGCAGCTTGGCACAGGGTCCCAAGCAAGAGACCCAGTACTTC

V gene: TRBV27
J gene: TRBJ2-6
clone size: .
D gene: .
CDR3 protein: CASSLQDSGANVLTF
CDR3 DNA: TGTGCCAGCAGTTTACAGGACTCTGGGGCCAACGTCCTGACTTTC

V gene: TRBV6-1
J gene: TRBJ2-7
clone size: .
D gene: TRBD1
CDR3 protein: CASSEQGAIGEQYF
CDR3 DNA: TGTGCCAGCAGTGAACAGGGGGCAATAGGAGAGCAGTACTTC

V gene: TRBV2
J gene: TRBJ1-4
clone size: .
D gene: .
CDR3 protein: CASSGGTGYEKLFF
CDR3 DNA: TGTGCCAGCAGTGGCGGAACAGGGTATGAAAAACTGTTTTTT

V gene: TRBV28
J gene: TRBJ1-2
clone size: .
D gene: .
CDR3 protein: CASSLWGGQGYTF
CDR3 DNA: TGTGCCAGCAGTTTATGGGGGGGGCAAGGCTACACCTTC

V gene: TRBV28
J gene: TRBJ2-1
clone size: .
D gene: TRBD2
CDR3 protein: CASSLAGEGNEQFF
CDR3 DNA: TGTGCCAGCAGTTTAGCGGGAGAAGGGAATGAGCAGTTCTTC

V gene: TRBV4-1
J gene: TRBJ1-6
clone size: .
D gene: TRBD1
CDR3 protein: CASSQRQGLSNSPLHF
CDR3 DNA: TGCGCCAGCAGCCAGAGACAGGGGTTGAGTAATTCACCCCTCCACTTT

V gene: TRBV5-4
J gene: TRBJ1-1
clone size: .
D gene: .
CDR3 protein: CASSLQGPRSEAFF
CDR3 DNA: TGTGCCAGCAGCTTACAGGGTCCTCGATCTGAAGCTTTCTTT

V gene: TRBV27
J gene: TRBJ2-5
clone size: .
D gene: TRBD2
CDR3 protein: CASSSWTSGRRETQYF
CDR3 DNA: TGTGCCAGCAGTTCTTGGACTAGCGGGAGAAGAGAGACCCAGTACTTC

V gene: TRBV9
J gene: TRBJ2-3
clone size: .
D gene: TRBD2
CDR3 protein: CASSAGGGSGRVTDTQYF
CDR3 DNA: TGTGCCAGCAGCGCCGGAGGGGGGAGCGGGAGGGTCACAGATACGCAGTATTTT

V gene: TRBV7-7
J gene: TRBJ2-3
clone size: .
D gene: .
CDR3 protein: CASSTGTDTDTQYF
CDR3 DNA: TGTGCCAGCAGCACCGGGACTGACACAGATACGCAGTATTTT

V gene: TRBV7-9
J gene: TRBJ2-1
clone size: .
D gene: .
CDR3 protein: CASSLVQRSYNEQFF
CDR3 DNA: TGTGCCAGCAGCTTAGTTCAGAGGAGCTACAATGAGCAGTTCTTC

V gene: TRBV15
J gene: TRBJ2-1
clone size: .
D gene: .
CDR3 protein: CATSRSQDYNEQFF
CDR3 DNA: TGTGCCACCAGCAGGTCCCAGGACTACAATGAGCAGTTCTTC

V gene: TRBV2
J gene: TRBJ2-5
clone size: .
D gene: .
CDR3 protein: CASSEDQGQWETQYF
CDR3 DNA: TGTGCCAGCAGTGAAGACCAGGGACAATGGGAGACCCAGTACTTC

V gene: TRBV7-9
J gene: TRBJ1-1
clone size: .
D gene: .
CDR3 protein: CASSPGQGMGPRMNTEAFF
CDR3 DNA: TGTGCCAGCAGCCCTGGGCAGGGTATGGGTCCCCGCATGAACACTGAAGCTTTCTTT

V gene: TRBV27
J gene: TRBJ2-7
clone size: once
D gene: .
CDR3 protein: CASSGGYYEQYF
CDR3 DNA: TGTGCCAGCAGTGGAGGTTACTACGAGCAGTACTTC

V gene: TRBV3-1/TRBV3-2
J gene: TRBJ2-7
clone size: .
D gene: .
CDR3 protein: CASSLGTLFWNEQYF
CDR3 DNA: TGTGCCAGCAGCCTCGGGACACTTTTTTGGAACGAGCAGTACTTC

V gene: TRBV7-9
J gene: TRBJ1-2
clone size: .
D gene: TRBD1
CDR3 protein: CASTGGTGGFGYTF
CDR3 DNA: TGTGCCAGCACTGGGGGGACAGGGGGTTTCGGCTACACCTTC

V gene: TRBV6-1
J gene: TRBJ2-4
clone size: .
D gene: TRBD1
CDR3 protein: CASSMRQGAQNIQYF
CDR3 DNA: TGTGCCAGCAGTATGAGACAGGGGGCCCAAAACATTCAGTACTTC

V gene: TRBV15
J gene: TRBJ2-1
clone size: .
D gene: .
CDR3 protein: CATSRGVGAYNEQFF
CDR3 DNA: TGTGCCACCAGCAGAGGGGTCGGGGCCTACAATGAGCAGTTCTTC

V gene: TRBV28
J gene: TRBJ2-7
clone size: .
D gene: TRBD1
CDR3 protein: CASSFPTGNEQYF
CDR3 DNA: TGTGCCAGCAGTTTTCCGACAGGGAACGAGCAGTACTTC

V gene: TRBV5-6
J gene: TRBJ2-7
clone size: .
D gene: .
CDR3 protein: CASSFRYGDFYEQYF
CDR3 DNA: TGTGCCAGCAGCTTCCGATACGGGGATTTTTACGAGCAGTACTTC

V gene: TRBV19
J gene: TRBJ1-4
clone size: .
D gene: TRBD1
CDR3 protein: CASSGRGTEDPSTNEKLFF
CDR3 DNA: TGTGCCAGTAGTGGTCGAGGGACAGAAGATCCTTCAACTAATGAAAAACTGTTTTTT